Detailed here is one T cell receptor beta chain. As yet, its antigen is unknown. Trimming at V came to 1 base and at J to 5 bases, leaving 14 bases not matched to a gene. Germline loops: CDR1 SEHNR, CDR2 FQNEAQ (reference sequence). This CDR3 has 17 amino acids. The data stem from a study of identical twins. Study-wide results and caveats: Insertions were fewer in abundant cord blood beta clonotypes, whereas memory repertoires showed none of this pattern.

Using its own MiXCR run on the 5' RACE reads, TCRdb lists one record per CDR3 protein. The sample shows 450,000 or so distinct CDR3 sequences, approximately 24% of them seen only once. The same sample was also studied in work on T cells expressing NK-cell markers. That publication notes: Sequencing of TCR beta repertoires drew on sorted CD3+CD56+NKG2C+, CD3+CD56+NKG2C- and CD3+CD56-NKG2C+ T cells. The study found dominant NKG2C+ clonotypes at about 1.0-7.5% of CD8+ T cells in six donors. These clonotypes, the leaders elsewhere, also led the CD3+CD56-NKG2C+ fraction in a handful of donors.

The clonotype originates from a woman under 30 in good health. The rearrangement links TRBV7-9 to TRBJ2-7; 7 bases match TRBD1. The specimen was CD4+ T cells sorted from blood. This CDR3 reads CASSLGAGTAPTNEQYF. Here the CDR3 DNA reads TGTGCCAGCAGCTTAGGAGCAGGGACAGCCCCTACGAACGAGCAGTACTTC. Combining the CDR3 with reference TRBV7-9 and TRBJ2-7 gives the whole variable domain DTGVSQNPRHKITKRGQNVTFRCDPISEHNRLYWYRQTLGQGPEFLTYFQNEAQLEKSRLLSDRFSAERPKGSFSTLEIQRTEQGDSAMYLCASSLGAGTAPTNEQYFGPGTRLTVT.